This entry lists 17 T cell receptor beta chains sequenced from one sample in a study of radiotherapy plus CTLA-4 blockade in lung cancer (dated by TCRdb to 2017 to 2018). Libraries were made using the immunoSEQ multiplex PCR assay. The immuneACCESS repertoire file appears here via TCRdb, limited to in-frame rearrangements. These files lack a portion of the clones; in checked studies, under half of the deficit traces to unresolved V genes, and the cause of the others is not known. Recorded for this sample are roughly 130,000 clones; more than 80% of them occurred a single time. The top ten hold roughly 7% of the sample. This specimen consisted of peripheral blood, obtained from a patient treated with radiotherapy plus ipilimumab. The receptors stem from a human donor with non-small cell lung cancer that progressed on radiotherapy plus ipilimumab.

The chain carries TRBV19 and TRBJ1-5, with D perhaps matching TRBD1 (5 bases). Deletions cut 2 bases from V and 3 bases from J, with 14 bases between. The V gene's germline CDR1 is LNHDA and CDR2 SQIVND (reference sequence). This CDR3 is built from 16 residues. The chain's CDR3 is CASSIPPGRANQPQHF. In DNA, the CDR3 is TGTGCCAGTAGTATACCCCCAGGCAGGGCCAATCAGCCCCAGCATTTT.

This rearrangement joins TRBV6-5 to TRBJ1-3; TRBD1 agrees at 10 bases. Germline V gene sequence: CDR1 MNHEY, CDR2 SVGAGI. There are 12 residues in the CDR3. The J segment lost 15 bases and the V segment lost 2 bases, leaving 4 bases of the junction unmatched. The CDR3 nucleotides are TGTGCCAGCAGTTACCTCGGACAGGGGGAATATTTT. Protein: CASSYLGQGEYF.

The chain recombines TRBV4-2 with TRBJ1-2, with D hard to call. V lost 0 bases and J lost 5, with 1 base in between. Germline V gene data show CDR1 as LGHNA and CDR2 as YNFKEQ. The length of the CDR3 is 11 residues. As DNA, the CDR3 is TGTGCCAGCAGCCAAGAATATGGCTACACCTTC. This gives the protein CASSQEYGYTF.

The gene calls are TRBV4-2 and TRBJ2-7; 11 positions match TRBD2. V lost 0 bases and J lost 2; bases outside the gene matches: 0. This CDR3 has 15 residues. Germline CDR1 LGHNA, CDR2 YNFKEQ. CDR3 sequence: CASSQELAGAYEQYF. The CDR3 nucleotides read TGTGCCAGCAGCCAAGAACTAGCGGGAGCCTACGAGCAGTACTTC.

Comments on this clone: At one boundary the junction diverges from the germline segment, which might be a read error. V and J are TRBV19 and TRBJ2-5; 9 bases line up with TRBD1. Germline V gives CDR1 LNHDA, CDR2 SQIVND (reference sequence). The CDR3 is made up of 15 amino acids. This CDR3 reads CASSVDRGDQETQYF. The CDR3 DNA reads TGTGCCAGTAGTGTAGACAGGGGGGACCAAGAGACCCAGTACTTC.

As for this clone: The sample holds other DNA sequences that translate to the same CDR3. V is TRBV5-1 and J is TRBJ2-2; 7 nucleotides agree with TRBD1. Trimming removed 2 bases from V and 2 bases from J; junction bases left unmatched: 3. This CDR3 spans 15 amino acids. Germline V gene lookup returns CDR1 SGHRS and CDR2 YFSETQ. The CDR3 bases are TGCGCCAGCAGCTTTAGGGACAGTAACACCGGGGAGCTGTTTTTT. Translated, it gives CASSFRDSNTGELFF.

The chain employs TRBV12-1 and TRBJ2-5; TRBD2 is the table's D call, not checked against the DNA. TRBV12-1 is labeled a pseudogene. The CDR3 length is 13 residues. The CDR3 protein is CASSTPPGKTQYF. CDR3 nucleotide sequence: TGTGCCAGCAGCACCCCGCCGGGGAAGACCCAGTACTTC.

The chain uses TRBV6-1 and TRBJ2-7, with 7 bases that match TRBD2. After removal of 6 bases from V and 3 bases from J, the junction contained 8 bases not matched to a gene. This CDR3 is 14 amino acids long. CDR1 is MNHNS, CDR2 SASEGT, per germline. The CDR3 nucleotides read TGTGCCAGCAGGGCAGCGGGGACGTTCTACGAGCAGTACTTC. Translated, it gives CASRAAGTFYEQYF.

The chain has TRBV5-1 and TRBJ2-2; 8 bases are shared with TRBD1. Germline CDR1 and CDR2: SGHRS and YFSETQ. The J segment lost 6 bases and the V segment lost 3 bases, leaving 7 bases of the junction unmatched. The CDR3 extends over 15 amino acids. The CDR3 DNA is TGCGCCAGCAGCTCTCAGGGGGCGGGTTCCGGGGAGCTGTTTTTT. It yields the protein CASSSQGAGSGELFF.

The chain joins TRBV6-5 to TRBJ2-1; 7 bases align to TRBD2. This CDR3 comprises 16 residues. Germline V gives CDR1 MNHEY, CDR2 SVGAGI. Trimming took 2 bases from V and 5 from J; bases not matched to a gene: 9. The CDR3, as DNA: TGTGCCAGCAGTTACGGTCAGTTAAGCGGGGACAATGAGCAGTTCTTC. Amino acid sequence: CASSYGQLSGDNEQFF.

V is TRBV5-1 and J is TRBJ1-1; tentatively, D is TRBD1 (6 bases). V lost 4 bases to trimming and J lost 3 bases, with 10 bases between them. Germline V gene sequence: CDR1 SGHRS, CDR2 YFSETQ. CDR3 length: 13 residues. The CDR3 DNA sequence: TGCGCCAGCAGCCCTACAGGGTACACTGAAGCTTTCTTT. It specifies CASSPTGYTEAFF.

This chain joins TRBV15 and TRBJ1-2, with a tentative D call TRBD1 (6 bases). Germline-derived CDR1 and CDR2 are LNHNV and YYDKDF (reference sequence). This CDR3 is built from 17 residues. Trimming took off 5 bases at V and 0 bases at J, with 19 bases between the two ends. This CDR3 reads CATSPARRGVPNYGYTF. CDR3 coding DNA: TGTGCCACCAGCCCCGCCCGAAGGGGGGTTCCTAACTATGGCTACACCTTC. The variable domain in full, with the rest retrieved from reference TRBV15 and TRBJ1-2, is DAMVIQNPRYQVTQFGKPVTLSCSQTLNHNVMYWYQQKSSQAPKLLFHYYDKDFNNEADTPDNFQSRRPNTSFCFLDIRSPGLGDTAMYLCATSPARRGVPNYGYTFGSGTRLTVV.

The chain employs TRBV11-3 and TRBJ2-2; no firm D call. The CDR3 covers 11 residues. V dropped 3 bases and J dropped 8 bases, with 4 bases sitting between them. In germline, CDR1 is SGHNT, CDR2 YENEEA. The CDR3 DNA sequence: TGTGCCAGCAGCTTTGGGGGGGAGCTGTTTTTT. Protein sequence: CASSFGGELFF.

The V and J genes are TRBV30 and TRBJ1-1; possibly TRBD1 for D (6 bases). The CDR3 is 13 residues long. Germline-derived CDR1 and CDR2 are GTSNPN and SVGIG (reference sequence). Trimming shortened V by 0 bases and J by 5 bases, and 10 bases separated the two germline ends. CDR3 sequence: CAWSVRGATEAFF. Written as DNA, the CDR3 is TGTGCCTGGAGTGTACGGGGGGCAACTGAAGCTTTCTTT.

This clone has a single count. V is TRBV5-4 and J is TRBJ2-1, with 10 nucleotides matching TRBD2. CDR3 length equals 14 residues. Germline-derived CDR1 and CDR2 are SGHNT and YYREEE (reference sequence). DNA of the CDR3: TGTGCTATGAGCAGCGGGAGGGCTTACAATGAGCAGTTCTTC. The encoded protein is CAMSSGRAYNEQFF.

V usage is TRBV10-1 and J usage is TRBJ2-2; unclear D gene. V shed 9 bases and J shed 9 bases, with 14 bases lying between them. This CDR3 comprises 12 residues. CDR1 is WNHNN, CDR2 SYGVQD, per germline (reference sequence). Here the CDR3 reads CARVGPKRELFF. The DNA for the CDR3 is TGCGCCAGGGTAGGTCCTAAGAGGGAGCTGTTTTTT.

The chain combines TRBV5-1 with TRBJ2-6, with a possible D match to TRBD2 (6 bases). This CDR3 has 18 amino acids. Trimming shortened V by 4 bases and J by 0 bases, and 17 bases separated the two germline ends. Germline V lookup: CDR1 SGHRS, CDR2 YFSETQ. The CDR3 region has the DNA TGCGCCAGCAGCCCCCGACTAGTCATGAACTCTGGGGCCAACGTCCTGACTTTC. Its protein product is CASSPRLVMNSGANVLTF.